The sequence of this T cell receptor (beta chain) was determined in a study of shared clonotypes between healthy human individuals. The study ran the assay at deep level. Libraries were prepared by immunoSEQ multiplex PCR; TCRdb keeps only in-frame clonotypes and omits some of them. The sample includes some 1,100,000 clones, around 78% seen only once; the top ten take approximately 0.52%. V shed 7 bases and J shed 6 bases, with 21 bases lying between them. CDR1 SQVTM and CDR2 ANQGSEA come from the germline V gene. There are 14 residues in the CDR3. Nashville, Tennessee was home to all donors, each a Caucasian adult.

Sequenced: memory CD4+ T cells from PBMCs. As to subset: CD45RA-negative fraction. The clonotype was recovered from a man aged 18 to 30 in good health. Some clones in this sample may be carry-over from other donors' samples. This rearrangement joins TRBV29-1 to TRBJ1-2; D is possibly TRBD1 (5 bases). The CDR3 loop reads CSGPGPSGPDGYTF. CDR3 sequence (DNA): TGCAGCGGGCCGGGACCATCGGGCCCGGATGGCTACACCTTC.